Below are 31 T cell receptor beta chains sequenced from a single sample in a study of T cell changes during pregnancy in multiple sclerosis. Sequenced by immunoSEQ multiplex PCR; TCRdb stores in-frame clones only, minus some. The sample holds around 69,000 clones; 90% to 95% are singletons and the top ten take over 2%. Here the sequenced sample was peripheral blood, taken in the second trimester of pregnancy. These receptors originate from a female donor in good health, enrolled as a control in a pregnancy study.

The chain is built from TRBV29-1 and TRBJ1-2; D may be TRBD1 (5 bases). The CDR3 totals 11 residues. Germline CDR1 SQVTM, CDR2 ANQGSEA. Between the trimmed V and J ends, which lost 7 bases and 2 bases, there was a span of 8 bases. In DNA form, the CDR3 reads TGCAGCGGGGGCACAAACTATGGCTACACCTTC. It encodes CSGGTNYGYTF.

The DNA of the CDR3 is TGTGCCAGCAGTTACTCGAAAACTAGCGGGGCCCAGCAGTTCTTC. Amino acids: CASSYSKTSGAQQFF. This chain links TRBV6-5 with TRBJ2-1; 10 bases map to TRBD2. The CDR3 consists of 15 residues. After removal of 0 bases from V and 11 bases from J, the junction contained 7 bases not matched to a gene. Per germline, CDR1 MNHEY and CDR2 SVGAGI.

This chain uses TRBV28 with TRBJ1-6; 7 nucleotides line up with TRBD1. CDR1 and CDR2 from the germline V gene are MDHEN and SYDVKM. V trimming: 6 bases; J trimming: 10 bases; junction bases outside the gene matches: 12. This CDR3 is built from 15 residues. CDR3 protein: CASSPGGTSQSPLHF. The CDR3 DNA sequence: TGTGCCAGCAGCCCAGGGGGGACTAGTCAGTCACCCCTCCACTTT.

V gene TRBV6-1 combines with J gene TRBJ2-3; possible D gene TRBD1, 5 bases. V lost 7 bases and J 1 base, leaving 9 bases between the germline ends. The CDR3 runs 13 residues. CDR1 is MNHNS and CDR2 is SASEGT in the germline V gene. CDR3 coding DNA: TGTGCCAGCATACAGGTCGGCACAGATACGCAGTATTTT. Its protein is CASIQVGTDTQYF.

The chain employs TRBV7-9 and TRBJ1-1; D gene unclear. V lost 1 base and J 11 bases, leaving 14 bases between the germline ends. CDR1 is SEHNR, CDR2 FQNEAQ, per germline (reference sequence). CDR3 length: 13 residues. CDR3 DNA: TGTGCCAGCAGCTTAGGGAGGGTGGGCGAGGCTTTCTTT. Its translation is CASSLGRVGEAFF.

V usage is TRBV6-5 and J usage is TRBJ1-2; 7 bases are a match to TRBD1. CDR1 is MNHEY and CDR2 is SVGAGI in the germline V gene. Trimming took 2 bases from V and 7 from J; bases not matched to a gene: 4. The CDR3 has 13 amino acids. The CDR3 nucleotides are TGTGCCAGCAGTTACAGGGGGCGGACTGGCTACACCTTC. This encodes CASSYRGRTGYTF.

The chain carries TRBV10-3 and TRBJ1-1, with 9 bases lining up with TRBD1. Losses at the gene ends were 4 bases for V and 6 bases for J; bases not matched to a gene: 6. The CDR3 is made up of 14 amino acids. The germline V gene encodes CDR1 ENHRY and CDR2 SYGVKD. Written as DNA, the CDR3 is TGTGCCATCAGTGTTGGGGACAGGGCGCCTGAAGCTTTCTTT. Protein product: CAISVGDRAPEAFF.

The chain carries TRBV5-5 and TRBJ2-7; 8 bases fit TRBD1. The CDR3 extends over 15 amino acids. Germline CDR1 and CDR2: SGHKS and YYEKEE (reference sequence). Trimming at V came to 1 base and at J to 0 bases, leaving 3 bases not matched to a gene. The CDR3 region is CASSLLQGASYEQYF. CDR3 nucleotide sequence: TGTGCCAGCAGCTTGCTGCAGGGGGCCTCCTACGAGCAGTACTTC.

The V and J genes are TRBV4-3 and TRBJ2-1; 7 nucleotides align to TRBD2. V dropped 3 bases and J dropped 5; count of bases not matched to a gene: 10. The CDR3 totals 16 residues. Germline V gene data show CDR1 as LGHNA and CDR2 as YSLEER. The CDR3: CASSQGTSAFNNEQFF. In nucleotides, the CDR3 is TGCGCCAGCAGCCAGGGTACTAGCGCATTCAACAATGAGCAGTTCTTC.

The chain is built from TRBV5-1 and TRBJ1-1; D is ambiguous. CDR1 and CDR2 (germline): SGHRS, YFSETQ. Trimming took off 4 bases at V and 7 bases at J, with 8 bases between the two ends. The CDR3 is made up of 11 amino acids. The CDR3 reads CASSTGLEAFF. CDR3 DNA: TGCGCCAGCAGCACCGGACTTGAAGCTTTCTTT.

The V gene is TRBV15, the J gene TRBJ2-5; 8 bases map to TRBD2. The V segment lost 3 bases and the J segment 5 bases; nucleotides outside the gene matches: 17. Germline V CDR1 and CDR2: LNHNV, YYDKDF (reference sequence). There are 18 residues in the CDR3. CDR3 protein: CATSSPRTSRSPGETQYF. The DNA for the CDR3 is TGTGCCACCAGCAGTCCTCGGACTAGCCGTTCGCCCGGGGAGACCCAGTACTTC.

This clone showed up just once. The chain joins TRBV7-2 to TRBJ2-5, with TRBD2 as a possible D gene (7 bases). Germline V gives CDR1 SGHTA, CDR2 FQGNSA. This CDR3 has 15 amino acids. V gave up 5 bases and J gave up 1 base, with 14 bases separating them. The CDR3 nucleotides are TGTGCCAGCAGCCCCGGGGGGCCCCTCCAAGAGACCCAGTACTTC. It encodes CASSPGGPLQETQYF.

The chain carries TRBV7-9 and TRBJ2-1, with D possibly TRBD2 on 6 matching bases. The CDR3 covers 17 residues. V shed 0 bases and J shed 4 bases, with 16 bases lying between them. Germline V gene lookup returns CDR1 SEHNR and CDR2 FQNEAQ (reference sequence). As DNA, the CDR3 is TGTGCCAGCAGCTTAGCGGAGGGACCTACTCTTTACAATGAGCAGTTCTTC. Amino acids: CASSLAEGPTLYNEQFF.

V gene TRBV9 combines with J gene TRBJ2-5; 9 bases match TRBD2. V trimming: 0 bases; J trimming: 0 bases; junction bases outside the gene matches: 3. Looked up from germline, CDR1 is SGDLS and CDR2 is YYNGEE. The length of the CDR3 is 16 residues. CDR3 loop: CASSVESGGNQETQYF. The CDR3 DNA reads as TGTGCCAGCAGCGTAGAGAGCGGGGGGAACCAAGAGACCCAGTACTTC.

The rearrangement links TRBV18 to TRBJ1-2; 10 bases line up with TRBD1. CDR1 and CDR2 from the germline V gene are KGHSH and LQKENI. With 4 bases clipped from V and 6 bases from J, the junction kept 5 bases outside the gene matches. The CDR3 extends over 14 amino acids. The CDR3 spells CASSQMGQGNGYTF. DNA of the CDR3: TGTGCCAGCTCACAAATGGGACAGGGGAATGGCTACACCTTC.

V is TRBV6-1 and J is TRBJ1-5; TRBD1 is a possible D gene (6 bases). The CDR3 has 14 residues. Per the germline V gene, CDR1 is MNHNS and CDR2 is SASEGT. Trimming removed 10 bases at V and 0 bases at J, with 13 bases between. In nucleotides, the CDR3 is TGTGCCACGGTAGACAGGTATAGCAATCAGCCCCAGCATTTT. Protein product: CATVDRYSNQPQHF.

This clone was counted between two and nine times. The chain links TRBV13 to TRBJ2-5; D is unclear. CDR1 and CDR2 (germline): PRHDT, FYEKMQ (reference sequence). Trimming removed 8 bases at V and 5 bases at J, with 12 bases between. This CDR3 region has 12 residues. CDR3 loop: CASSRLGETQYF. As DNA, the CDR3 is TGTGCCAGCTCCCGCCTCGGGGAGACCCAGTACTTC.

To note about this clone: The junction departs from germline at one end; a sequencing error may be responsible. V gene TRBV6-1 combines with J gene TRBJ1-1, with 7 nucleotides matching TRBD1. Germline V gene sequence: CDR1 MNHNS, CDR2 SASEGT. The CDR3 loop spans 14 amino acids. The CDR3 is CASSADRVNAEAFF. In DNA form, the CDR3 reads TGTGCCAGCAGCGCTGACAGGGTGAACGCTGAAGCTTTCTTT.

The rearrangement joins TRBV13 to TRBJ2-2, with 9 bases aligning to TRBD2. In germline, CDR1 is PRHDT, CDR2 FYEKMQ (reference sequence). The J segment lost 1 base and the V segment lost 1 base, leaving 4 bases of the junction unmatched. The CDR3 has 17 residues. Here the CDR3 DNA reads TGTGCCAGCAGCTTAGTGCTAGCGGGGATGAACACCGGGGAGCTGTTTTTT. Its translation: CASSLVLAGMNTGELFF.

The chain has TRBV6-1 and TRBJ2-2; D is perhaps TRBD2 (5 bases). Trimming shortened V by 5 bases and J by 6 bases, and 10 bases separated the two germline ends. Looked up from germline, CDR1 is MNHNS and CDR2 is SASEGT. The length of the CDR3 is 13 residues. DNA for the CDR3: TGTGCCAGCAGTCCCGGGGAGTCCGGGGAGCTGTTTTTT. Translation: CASSPGESGELFF.

In the case of this clone: Its ends do not fully match the called genes, so a read error is possible. The J gene is TRBJ2-7, the V gene TRBV4-1; 8 bases line up with TRBD1. The V gene's germline CDR1 is MGHRA and CDR2 YSYEKL. The CDR3 extends over 14 amino acids. The DNA for the CDR3 is TGCGCCAGCAGCCAAGGTGGAACCGGGACAGGCCTAGCCTTC. Protein product: CASSQGGTGTGLAF.

The chain combines TRBV30 with TRBJ2-3; 15 positions agree with TRBD2. The length of the CDR3 is 15 residues. After removal of 8 bases from V and 2 bases from J, the junction contained 5 bases not matched to a gene. CDR1 is GTSNPN and CDR2 is SVGIG in the germline V gene (reference sequence). CDR3 protein: CAGGLAGGLTDTQYF. The DNA for the CDR3 is TGTGCCGGGGGACTAGCGGGGGGACTCACAGATACGCAGTATTTT.

This clone was picked up one time. The V gene is TRBV6-5, the J gene TRBJ2-7; 7 nucleotides line up with TRBD1. Germline values: CDR1 MNHEY, CDR2 SVGAGI. V lost 5 bases and J lost 5; bases outside the gene matches: 9. This CDR3 has 14 residues. CDR3: CASSPSPDRNEQYF. The DNA of the CDR3 is TGTGCCAGCAGTCCATCCCCGGACAGGAACGAGCAGTACTTC.

The V and J genes are TRBV4-3 and TRBJ1-4; 7 nucleotides align to TRBD1. Germline values: CDR1 LGHNA, CDR2 YSLEER. The CDR3 spans 16 residues. V dropped 3 bases and J dropped 5; count of bases not matched to a gene: 9. This CDR3 is CASSQARGMPNEKLFF. In DNA, the CDR3 is TGCGCCAGCAGCCAGGCCAGGGGGATGCCCAATGAAAAACTGTTTTTT.

The table lists this clone with a count of one. The genes are TRBV28 and TRBJ2-7; D is possibly TRBD2 (6 bases). This CDR3 region has 15 residues. CDR1 is MDHEN, CDR2 SYDVKM, per germline. Trimming stripped 6 bases from V and 0 bases from J, with 15 bases between. CDR3 sequence: CASSLEGLGSYEQYF. CDR3 DNA: TGTGCCAGCAGCCTAGAGGGACTCGGCTCCTACGAGCAGTACTTC.

A single count supports this clone. The chain joins TRBV6-7 to TRBJ1-4; 7 positions agree with TRBD1. TRBV6-7 has ORF status, its function being uncertain. V lost 4 bases, J lost 2 bases, and 10 bases stayed unmatched. This CDR3 spans 17 amino acids. Written as DNA, the CDR3 is TGTGCCAGCAGTTCCGGGACAGTTACGAAGACTAATGAAAAACTGTTTTTT. Translation: CASSSGTVTKTNEKLFF.

The chain carries TRBV7-9 and TRBJ2-1; 8 bases map to TRBD1. The germline V gene encodes CDR1 SEHNR and CDR2 FQNEAQ (reference sequence). The CDR3 covers 14 residues. J lost 11 bases, V lost 5 bases, and 11 bases had no gene match. The CDR3 DNA reads TGTGCCAGCAGCGCCCCCGGACAGGGTCTAAAGCAGTTCTTC. Translation gives CASSAPGQGLKQFF.

This chain links TRBV7-9 with TRBJ2-7; 8 positions match TRBD1. Germline-derived CDR1 and CDR2 are SEHNR and FQNEAQ (reference sequence). This CDR3 spans 14 amino acids. Unmatched junction bases numbered 3, after V lost 3 bases and J lost 2 bases. The CDR3 DNA reads as TGTGCCAGCAGCTTCAGGACAGGGACCTACGAGCAGTACTTC. Translating gives CASSFRTGTYEQYF.

The chain recombines TRBV2 with TRBJ2-3; 8 bases agree with TRBD2. The CDR3 loop spans 15 amino acids. With V trimmed by 6 bases and J by 3 bases, 8 bases remained unmatched. The germline V gene has CDR1 SNHLY and CDR2 FYNNEI. The CDR3 DNA sequence: TGTGCCAGCAGCGCGAGCGGGGGATCGACAGATACGCAGTATTTT. Protein sequence: CASSASGGSTDTQYF.

The V and J genes are TRBV7-6 and TRBJ1-6, with D maybe TRBD1 (5 bases). V lost 5 bases, J lost 4 bases, and 9 bases lay in between. In germline, CDR1 is SGHVS, CDR2 FNYEAQ. The CDR3 has 14 residues. The CDR3 region is CASSRQGYNSPLHF. The CDR3 DNA reads TGTGCCAGCAGCCGGCAGGGTTATAATTCACCCCTCCACTTT. The variable domain in full, completed from reference TRBV7-6 and TRBJ1-6, reads GAGVSQSPRYKVTKRGQDVALRCDPISGHVSLYWYRQALGQGPEFLTYFNYEAQQDKSGLPNDRFSAERPEGSISTLTIQRTEQRDSAMYRCASSRQGYNSPLHFGNGTRLTVT.

The chain employs TRBV7-9 and TRBJ2-1; weak D call: TRBD2 (7 bases). Germline lookup yields CDR1 SEHNR and CDR2 FQNEAQ (reference sequence). CDR3 length equals 15 residues. The V gene lost 5 bases and the J gene lost 1 base, with 12 bases spanning the gap. DNA for the CDR3: TGTGCCAGCAGCGTGGGGGGGCCGTCCTACAATGAGCAGTTCTTC. This gives the protein CASSVGGPSYNEQFF.